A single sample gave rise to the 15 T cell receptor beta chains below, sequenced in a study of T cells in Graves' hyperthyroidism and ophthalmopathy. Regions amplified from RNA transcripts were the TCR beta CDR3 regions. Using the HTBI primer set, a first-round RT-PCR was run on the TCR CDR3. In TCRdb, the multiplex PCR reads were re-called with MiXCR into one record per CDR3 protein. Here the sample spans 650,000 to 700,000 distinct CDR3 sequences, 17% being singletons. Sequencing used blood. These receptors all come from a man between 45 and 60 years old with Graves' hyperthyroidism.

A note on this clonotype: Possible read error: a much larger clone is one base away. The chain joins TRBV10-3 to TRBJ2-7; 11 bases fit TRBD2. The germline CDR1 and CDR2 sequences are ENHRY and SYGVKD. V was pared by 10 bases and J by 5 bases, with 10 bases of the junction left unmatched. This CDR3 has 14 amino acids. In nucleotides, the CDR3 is TGTGCCACCGCTGGGACTAGCGGACCCCACGAGCAGTACTTC. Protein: CATAGTSGPHEQYF.

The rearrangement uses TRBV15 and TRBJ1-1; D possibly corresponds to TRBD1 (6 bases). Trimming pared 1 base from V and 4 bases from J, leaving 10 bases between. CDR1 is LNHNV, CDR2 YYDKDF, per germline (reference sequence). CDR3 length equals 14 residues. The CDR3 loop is CATSRAGHFTEAFF. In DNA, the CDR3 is TGTGCCACCAGCAGAGCGGGACACTTCACTGAAGCTTTCTTT.

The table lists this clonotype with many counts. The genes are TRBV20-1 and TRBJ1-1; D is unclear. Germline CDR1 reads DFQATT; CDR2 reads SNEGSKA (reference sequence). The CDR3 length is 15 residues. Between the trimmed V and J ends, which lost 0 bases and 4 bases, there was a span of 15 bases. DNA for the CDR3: TGCAGTGCTAGAGATGGTCTCTTAAGCGGCACTGAAGCTTTCTTT. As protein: CSARDGLLSGTEAFF.

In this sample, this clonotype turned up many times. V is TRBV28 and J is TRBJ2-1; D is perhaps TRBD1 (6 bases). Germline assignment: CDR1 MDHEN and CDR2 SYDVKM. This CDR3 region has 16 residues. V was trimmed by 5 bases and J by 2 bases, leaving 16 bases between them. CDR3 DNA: TGTGCCAGCAGTACCCTACAGGGTCGGGCCTACAATGAGCAGTTCTTC. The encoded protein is CASSTLQGRAYNEQFF. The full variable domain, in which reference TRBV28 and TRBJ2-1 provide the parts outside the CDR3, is DVKVTQSSRYLVKRTGEKVFLECVQDMDHENMFWYRQDPGLGLRLIYFSYDVKMKEKGDIPEGYSVSREKKERFSLILESASTNQTSMYLCASSTLQGRAYNEQFFGPGTRLTVL.

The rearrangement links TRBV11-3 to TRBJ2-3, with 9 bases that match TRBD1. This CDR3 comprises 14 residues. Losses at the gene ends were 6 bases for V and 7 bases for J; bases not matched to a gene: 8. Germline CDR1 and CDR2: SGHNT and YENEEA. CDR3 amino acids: CASSWTGADNTQYF. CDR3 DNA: TGTGCCAGCAGTTGGACAGGGGCAGACAATACGCAGTATTTT.

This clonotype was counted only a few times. DNA of the CDR3: TGTGCCAGCAGCTTTCCCGGGCCTTCCTACAATGAGCAGTTCTTC. It yields the protein CASSFPGPSYNEQFF. J is TRBJ2-1 and V is TRBV5-4; the D is unclear. The germline gives CDR1 SGHNT, CDR2 YYREEE (reference sequence). V was cut by 2 bases and J by 1 base, with 10 bases left in between. The CDR3 covers 15 residues.

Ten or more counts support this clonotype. CDR3: CASSDWDSNTEAFF. CDR3 bases: TGCGCCAGCAGTGACTGGGACAGCAACACTGAAGCTTTCTTT. The V and J genes are TRBV10-2 and TRBJ1-1; 7 nucleotides line up with TRBD1. Germline lookup yields CDR1 WSHSY and CDR2 SAAADI. The trim removed 3 bases at V and 2 bases at J, leaving 3 bases unmatched. CDR3 length equals 14 residues.

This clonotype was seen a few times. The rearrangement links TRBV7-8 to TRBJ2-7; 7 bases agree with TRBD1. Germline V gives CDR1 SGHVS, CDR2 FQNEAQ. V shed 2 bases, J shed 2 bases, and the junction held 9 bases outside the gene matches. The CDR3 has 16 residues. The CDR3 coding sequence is TGTGCCAGCAGCTTAAAGTCCAGGGGGAACCCCTACGAGCAGTACTTC. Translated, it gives CASSLKSRGNPYEQYF.

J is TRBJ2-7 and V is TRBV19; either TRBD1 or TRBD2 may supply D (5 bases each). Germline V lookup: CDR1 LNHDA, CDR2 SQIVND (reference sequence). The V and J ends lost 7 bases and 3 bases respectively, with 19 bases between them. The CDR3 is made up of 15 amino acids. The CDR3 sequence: CASKESGQSVYEQYF. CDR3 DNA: TGTGCCAGTAAGGAATCGGGGCAGTCCGTCTACGAGCAGTACTTC. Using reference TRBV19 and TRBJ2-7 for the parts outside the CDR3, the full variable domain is DGGITQSPKYLFRKEGQNVTLSCEQNLNHDAMYWYRQDPGQGLRLIYYSQIVNDFQKGDIAEGYSVSREKKESFPLTVTSAQKNPTAFYLCASKESGQSVYEQYFGPGTRLTVT.

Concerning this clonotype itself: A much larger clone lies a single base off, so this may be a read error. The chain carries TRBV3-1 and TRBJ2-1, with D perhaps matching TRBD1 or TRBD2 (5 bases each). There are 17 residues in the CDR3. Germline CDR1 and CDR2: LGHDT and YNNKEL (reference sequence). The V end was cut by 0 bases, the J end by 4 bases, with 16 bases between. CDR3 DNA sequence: TGTGCCAGCAGCCAAGACGTCGGGGCCTTAATTTACAATGAGCAGTTCTTC. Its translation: CASSQDVGALIYNEQFF.

For the CDR3, the DNA is TGTGCCAGCAGTGAAAATAGCGGGGGGGGGACTGAAGCTTTCTTT. Translation: CASSENSGGGTEAFF. The rearrangement joins TRBV6-1 to TRBJ1-1; possibly TRBD1 for D (5 bases). Germline V gene data show CDR1 as MNHNS and CDR2 as SASEGT. V was pared by 2 bases and J by 5 bases, with 15 bases between. The CDR3 has 15 amino acids.

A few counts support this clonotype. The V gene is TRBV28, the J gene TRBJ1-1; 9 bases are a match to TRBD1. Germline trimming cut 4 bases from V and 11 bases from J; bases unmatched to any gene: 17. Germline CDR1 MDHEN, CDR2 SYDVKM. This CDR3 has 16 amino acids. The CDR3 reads CASSSHEGDRARGAFF. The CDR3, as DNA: TGTGCCAGCAGTTCCCACGAAGGGGACAGGGCGAGGGGGGCTTTCTTT.

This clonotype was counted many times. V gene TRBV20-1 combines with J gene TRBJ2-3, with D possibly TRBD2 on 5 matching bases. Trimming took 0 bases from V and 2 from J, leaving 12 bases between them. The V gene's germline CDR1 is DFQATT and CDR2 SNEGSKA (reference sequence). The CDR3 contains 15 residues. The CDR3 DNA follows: TGCAGTGCTAGAGATACTAGGATTGTCACAGATACGCAGTATTTT. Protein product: CSARDTRIVTDTQYF.

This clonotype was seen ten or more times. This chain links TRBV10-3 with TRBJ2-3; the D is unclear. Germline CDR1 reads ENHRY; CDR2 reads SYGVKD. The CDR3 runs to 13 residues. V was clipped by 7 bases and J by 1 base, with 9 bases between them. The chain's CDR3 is CAIKERGTDTQYF. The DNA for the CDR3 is TGTGCCATCAAGGAACGGGGCACAGATACGCAGTATTTT.

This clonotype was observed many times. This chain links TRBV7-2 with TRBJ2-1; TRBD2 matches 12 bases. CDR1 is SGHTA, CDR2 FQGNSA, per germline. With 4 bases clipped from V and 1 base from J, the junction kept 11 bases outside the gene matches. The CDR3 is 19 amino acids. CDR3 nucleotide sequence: TGTGCCAGCAGCTCCAGCCCGACGACTAGCGGGAGATCCTACAATGAGCAGTTCTTC. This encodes CASSSSPTTSGRSYNEQFF.